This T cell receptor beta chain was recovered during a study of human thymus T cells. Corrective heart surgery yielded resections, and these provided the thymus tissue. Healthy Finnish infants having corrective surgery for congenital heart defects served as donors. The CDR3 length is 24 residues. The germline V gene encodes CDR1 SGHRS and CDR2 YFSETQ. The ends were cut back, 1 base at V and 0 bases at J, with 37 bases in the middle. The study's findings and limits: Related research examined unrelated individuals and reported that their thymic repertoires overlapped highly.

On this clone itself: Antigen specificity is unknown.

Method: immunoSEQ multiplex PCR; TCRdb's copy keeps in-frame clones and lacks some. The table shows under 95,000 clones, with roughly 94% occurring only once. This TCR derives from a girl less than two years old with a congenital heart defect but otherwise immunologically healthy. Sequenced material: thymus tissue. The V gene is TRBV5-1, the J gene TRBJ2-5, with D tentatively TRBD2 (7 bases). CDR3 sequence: CASSLSGLRGAGGDVDRNQETQYF. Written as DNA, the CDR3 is TGCGCCAGCAGCTTGAGTGGACTACGGGGGGCCGGTGGGGATGTAGACCGGAACCAAGAGACCCAGTACTTC.